This T cell receptor beta chain is from a study of blood T cell repertoires in COVID-19. Across the whole study: The United States, Italy and Spain supplied acute and convalescent COVID-19 samples. T cells, B-cell-depleted T cells, or PBMCs supplied cDNA or gDNA.

In the authors' methods: It was from reference gene primer amplification that nucleated cell counts were estimated. Measured with immunoSEQ multiplex PCR; TCRdb has only the in-frame clones, and not every one. V and J calls and clone size follow that table, whereas D and trimming were derived from the DNA. The sample consists of some 57,000 clones, roughly four fifths of them appearing once. Recruited during active infection, patients (from Seattle) were subsequently followed longitudinally. The sequence derives from an older man with COVID-19, enrolled during active disease. The material sequenced was peripheral blood.

Written as DNA, the CDR3 is TGTGCCAGCAGCCCAGGAAGGCCCCAAGAGACCCAGTACTTC. It translates to CASSPGRPQETQYF. The chain links TRBV7-9 to TRBJ2-5; the D is unclear. Germline V lookup: CDR1 SEHNR, CDR2 FQNEAQ (reference sequence). Trimming pared 5 bases from V and 1 base from J, leaving 11 bases between. There are 14 residues in the CDR3.